The rows below give T cell receptor beta chains drawn from one sample of a study of blood T cell repertoires in COVID-19. Assay used: immunoSEQ multiplex PCR; TCRdb lists only in-frame clones, some missing. Here the sample spans some 260,000 clones, approximately 81% being singletons. The material sequenced was peripheral blood. These receptor sequences come from a woman aged 18 to 35 with acute or convalescent COVID-19. Each CDR3 is given with its conserved first and last residue. Fields, in order: J gene, clone size, V gene, D gene, CDR3 protein, CDR3 DNA. A D gene is named only where the DNA matches it firmly. Some rows mark clone size as missing; the rest say once, few, many or name a class of expanded clone.

TRBJ2-2 - TRBV6-2/TRBV6-3 TRBD2 CASSYTSGYTGELFF TGTGCCAGCAGTTACACTAGCGGGTACACCGGGGAGCTGTTTTTT
TRBJ2-1 once TRBV2 TRBD2 CASRGLAAYNEQFF TGTGCCAGCCGCGGGCTAGCGGCATACAATGAGCAGTTCTTC
TRBJ2-5 - TRBV6-4 TRBD2 CASSDSELAGATAQYF TGTGCCAGCAGTGACTCGGAACTAGCGGGAGCAACGGCCCAGTACTTC
TRBJ2-2 - TRBV20-1 - CSASSRDFTGELFF TGCAGTGCTAGTAGCCGAGACTTCACCGGGGAGCTGTTTTTT
TRBJ1-1 - TRBV6-6 TRBD1 CASSYSGTENTEAFF TGTGCCAGCAGTTACTCGGGGACAGAGAACACTGAAGCTTTCTTT
TRBJ2-5 - TRBV7-9 - CASSMSGEETQYF TGTGCCAGCAGCATGTCCGGTGAAGAGACCCAGTACTTC
TRBJ1-5 - TRBV28 - CASSFRGGQPQHF TGTGCCAGCAGTTTTAGGGGGGGACAGCCCCAGCATTTT
TRBJ1-6 - TRBV18 TRBD1 CASSPPGQLYSPLHF TGTGCCAGCTCACCCCCGGGACAGCTTTATTCACCCCTCCACTTT
TRBJ1-1 - TRBV18 - CASSPEGSNTEAFF TGTGCCAGCTCACCAGAGGGTTCGAACACTGAAGCTTTCTTT
TRBJ2-7 once TRBV13 - CASSRGLDFTYEQYF TGTGCCAGCAGCCGGGGACTCGACTTCACCTACGAGCAGTACTTC
TRBJ2-5 - TRBV6-6 TRBD2 CASGLAGGPPGETQYF TGTGCCAGCGGGCTAGCGGGAGGGCCGCCGGGGGAGACCCAGTACTTC
TRBJ1-2 - TRBV5-6 TRBD1 CASRLDRGSYTF TGTGCCAGCAGATTGGACAGGGGAAGCTACACCTTC
TRBJ2-1 few TRBV18 - CASSSSPRTKYNEQFF TGTGCCAGCTCATCATCCCCGAGGACAAAATACAATGAGCAGTTCTTC
TRBJ2-3 once TRBV9 TRBD2 CASSVVPRLAQELAGGFDTQYF TGTGCCAGCAGCGTAGTGCCGCGGCTGGCACAAGAACTAGCGGGAGGGTTTGATACGCAGTATTTT
TRBJ1-3 - TRBV11-2 - CASSFGLLEGNTIYF TGTGCCAGCAGCTTCGGACTGTTGGAAGGAAACACCATATATTTT
TRBJ2-7 - TRBV4-2 - CASSQDRDSKTYEQYF TGTGCCAGCAGCCAAGACCGGGACTCCAAAACCTACGAGCAGTACTTC
TRBJ2-3 once TRBV2 - CASSTPMAGDNTQYF TGTGCCAGCAGCACCCCCATGGCCGGGGATAATACGCAGTATTTT
TRBJ1-6 few TRBV28 - CASSFRVSPLHF TGTGCCAGCAGTTTCCGGGTCTCACCCCTCCACTTT
TRBJ2-2 - TRBV5-1 TRBD2 CASSPSAGGGTGELFF TGCGCCAGCAGCCCTTCAGCGGGAGGTGGCACCGGGGAGCTGTTTTTT
TRBJ1-6 - TRBV13 TRBD1 CASSPDRGNSPLHF TGTGCCAGCAGCCCGGACAGGGGTAATTCACCCCTCCACTTT
TRBJ1-6 - TRBV3-1/TRBV3-2 - CASSQDFSSYNSPLHF TGTGCCAGCAGCCAAGATTTTAGCTCCTATAATTCACCCCTCCACTTT
TRBJ1-1 - TRBV27 - CASSLSVNTEAFF TGTGCCAGCAGTTTATCCGTGAACACTGAAGCTTTCTTT
TRBJ2-2 - TRBV5-1 - CASSLDRSTANTGELFF TGCGCCAGCAGCTTGGACCGCTCGACAGCGAACACCGGGGAGCTGTTTTTT
TRBJ1-5 - TRBV12-3/TRBV12-4 - CASMGRGQPQHF TGTGCCAGCATGGGGAGGGGTCAGCCCCAGCATTTT
TRBJ1-1 - TRBV4-1 - CASSQGGGMNTEAFF TGCGCCAGCAGCCAAGGGGGAGGGATGAACACTGAAGCTTTCTTT